Listed below are T cell receptor beta chains from one sample, sequenced in a study of T cell responses to AZD1222 COVID-19 vaccine. The assay was immunoSEQ multiplex PCR, and TCRdb's table has in-frame clones only and misses some. The sample yields some 130,000 clones, approximately 90% seen once. The sequencing used peripheral blood, collected on day 0 of AZD1222 vaccination. All receptors derive from an adult in good health. Each CDR3 is given with its conserved first and last residue. A D gene is named only where the DNA matches it firmly. Some rows mark clone size as missing; the rest say once, few, many or name a class of expanded clone.

.	14	.	TRBV5-1	TRBJ2-3	TGCGCCAGCAGCTTAGGAGGCTTCCCAGATACGCAGTATTTT	CASSLGGFPDTQYF
.	14	.	TRBV3-1/TRBV3-2	TRBJ2-1	TGTGCCAGCAGCCAAGACTTCGGATACAATGAGCAGTTCTTC	CASSQDFGYNEQFF
.	14	.	TRBV7-9	TRBJ1-2	TGTGCCAGCAGCTTGGACCCTAACGCGGGAGGCTACACCTTC	CASSLDPNAGGYTF
once	13	.	TRBV5-1	TRBJ2-5	TGCGCCAGCAGCTTGCTCAGCCAAGAGACCCAGTACTTC	CASSLLSQETQYF
.	12	.	TRBV9	TRBJ2-7	TGTGCCAGCAGCCTCTCGGGGTCCGAGCAGTACTTC	CASSLSGSEQYF
.	15	.	TRBV11-2	TRBJ2-7	TGTGCCAGCAGCTTAGCTTCCGTGCCATCCTACGAGCAGTACTTC	CASSLASVPSYEQYF
few	14	.	TRBV7-2	TRBJ1-3	TGTGCCAGCAGCTTGGAGGGTTCTGGAAACACCATATATTTT	CASSLEGSGNTIYF
few	14	.	TRBV28	TRBJ2-2	TGTGCCAGCAGTTTATCTGGGACCACCGGGGAGCTGTTTTTT	CASSLSGTTGELFF
once	18	.	TRBV4-3	TRBJ2-1	TGCGCCAGCAGCCAAGACGGGGTGGCGGAAGGCTCCTACAATGAGCAGTTCTTC	CASSQDGVAEGSYNEQFF
once	15	.	TRBV10-3	TRBJ1-2	TGTGCCATCAGGGACCCCCGGGCAGGGGACTATGGCTACACCTTC	CAIRDPRAGDYGYTF
.	15	.	TRBV6-6	TRBJ1-3	TGTGCCAGCAGTTATGGACGGCCGTCTGGAAACACCATATATTTT	CASSYGRPSGNTIYF
.	13	.	TRBV27	TRBJ2-3	TGTGCCAGCAGTCCAGACGGGGGTGATACGCAGTATTTT	CASSPDGGDTQYF
few	16	TRBD1	TRBV5-1	TRBJ1-1	TGCGCCAGCAGCCATCCATCCGGGACAGGGAACACTGAAGCTTTCTTT	CASSHPSGTGNTEAFF
.	14	.	TRBV5-4	TRBJ1-5	TGTGCCAGCAGTCTACAGGGAGGGCATCAGCCCCAGCATTTT	CASSLQGGHQPQHF
.	13	.	TRBV12-3/TRBV12-4	TRBJ1-1	TGTGCCAGCAGTTTGAACAGGGCCACTGAAGCTTTCTTT	CASSLNRATEAFF
.	16	.	TRBV4-3	TRBJ2-6	TGCGCCAGCAGCCAAGCATTGGGCTCTGGGGCCAACGTCCTGACTTTC	CASSQALGSGANVLTF
.	15	TRBD1	TRBV27	TRBJ2-7	TGTGCCAGCAGTCTGGGACAGGGGGCCTCCTACGAGCAGTACTTC	CASSLGQGASYEQYF
.	15	.	TRBV5-1	TRBJ2-7	TGCGCCAGCAGGCCGGAAATTGACGGCTCCTACGAGCAGTACTTC	CASRPEIDGSYEQYF
.	13	.	TRBV18	TRBJ2-1	TGTGCCAGCTCAGGCGACGGATACAATGAGCAGTTCTTC	CASSGDGYNEQFF
.	15	TRBD2	TRBV11-2	TRBJ2-1	TGTGCCAGCACCTTTCGACTAGCGGGAGAGGATGAGCAGTTCTTC	CASTFRLAGEDEQFF
.	15	.	TRBV19	TRBJ2-1	TGTGCTAAGACCATAGCTCCCGGGGGCTACAATGAGCAGTTCTTC	CAKTIAPGGYNEQFF
.	16	.	TRBV4-3	TRBJ1-3	TGCGCCAGCAGCCAAGGAACCAGGGACTCTGGAAACACCATATATTTT	CASSQGTRDSGNTIYF
.	12	.	TRBV19	TRBJ1-2	TGTGCCAGTAGCGGGAACAACTATGGCTACACCTTC	CASSGNNYGYTF
.	15	.	TRBV10-1	TRBJ2-5	TGCGCCAGCAGTGAGTCAACGGGATCAAGAAAGACCCAGTACTTC	CASSESTGSRKTQYF
.	14	.	TRBV7-9	TRBJ1-1	TGTGCCAGCAGCTTAGCCGCAGGGTACACTGAAGCTTTCTTT	CASSLAAGYTEAFF
.	15	.	TRBV4-1	TRBJ1-5	TGCGCCAGCAGCCAAGATTTATTCTCGGGGCAGCCCCAGCATTTT	CASSQDLFSGQPQHF
.	13	.	TRBV19	TRBJ1-1	TGTGCCAGTACTGACAGGCGGGGAACTGAAGCTTTCTTT	CASTDRRGTEAFF
.	16	TRBD1	TRBV25-1	TRBJ1-1	TGTGCCAGCAGGAGGGGACAGGGGGTAGGGAACACTGAAGCTTTCTTT	CASRRGQGVGNTEAFF
.	16	.	TRBV21-1	TRBJ2-2	TGTGCCAGCAGCATCTGGGGACAGGGATGCACCGGGGAGCTGTTTTTT	CASSIWGQGCTGELFF
few	18	.	TRBV24-1	TRBJ2-1	TGTGCCACCAGTGATTTGCAGCACCCAGGGCCCCATCCCAATGAGCAGTTCTTC	CATSDLQHPGPHPNEQFF
few	13	TRBD1	TRBV2	TRBJ2-1	TGTGCCGACCGGGACAGGGCGTACAATGAGCAGTTCTTC	CADRDRAYNEQFF
.	15	TRBD2	TRBV18	TRBJ2-1	TGTGCCAGCTCACCAGGGCTAGCGGCTCACAATGAGCAGTTCTTC	CASSPGLAAHNEQFF
.	14	.	TRBV6-6	TRBJ2-4	TGTGCCAGCAGTACCAGGGTAGCCAAAAACATTCAGTACTTC	CASSTRVAKNIQYF
.	15	TRBD2	TRBV30	TRBJ2-7	TGTGCCTGGAAAGGGACGTCGGGACTACACTACGAGCAGTACTTC	CAWKGTSGLHYEQYF
.	15	TRBD1	TRBV6-2/TRBV6-3	TRBJ2-1	TGTGCCAGCAGTAGACAGGGGGCCTTCTACAATGAGCAGTTCTTC	CASSRQGAFYNEQFF
few	17	.	TRBV6-2/TRBV6-3	TRBJ2-7	TGTGCCAGCAGTTACTCGAGGGGCGCGGGAAACTCCTACGAGCAGTACTTC	CASSYSRGAGNSYEQYF
once	15	TRBD1	TRBV25-1	TRBJ1-3	TGTGCCAGCCGCTGGTCAGGGGGCAGCGGAAACACCATATATTTT	CASRWSGGSGNTIYF
.	19	.	TRBV9	TRBJ2-2	TGTGCCAGCAGCGTAGGGTTGGGGGTAATCTTACCTGGGACCGGGGAGCTGTTTTTT	CASSVGLGVILPGTGELFF
.	14	.	TRBV5-1	TRBJ2-7	TGCGCCAGCAGCTTAGACGGTAGCTCCTACGAGCAGTACTTC	CASSLDGSSYEQYF
.	14	.	TRBV7-2	TRBJ2-7	TGTGCCAGCAGCTTAGGTTTCCCAACTGCCGAGCAGTACTTC	CASSLGFPTAEQYF